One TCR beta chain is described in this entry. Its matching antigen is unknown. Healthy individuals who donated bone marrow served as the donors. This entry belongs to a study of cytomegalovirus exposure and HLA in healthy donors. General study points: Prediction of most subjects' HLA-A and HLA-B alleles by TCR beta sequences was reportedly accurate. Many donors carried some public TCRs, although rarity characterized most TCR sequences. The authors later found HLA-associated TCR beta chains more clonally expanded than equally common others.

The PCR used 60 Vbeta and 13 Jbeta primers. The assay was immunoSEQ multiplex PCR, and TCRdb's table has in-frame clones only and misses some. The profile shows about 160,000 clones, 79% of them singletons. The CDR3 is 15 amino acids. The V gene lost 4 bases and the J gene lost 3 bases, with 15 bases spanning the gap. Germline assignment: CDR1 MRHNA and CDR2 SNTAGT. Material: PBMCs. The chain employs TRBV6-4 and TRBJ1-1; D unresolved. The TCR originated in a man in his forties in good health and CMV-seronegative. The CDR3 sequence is CASSGLLVRYTEAFF. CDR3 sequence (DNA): TGTGCCAGCAGTGGCCTCTTGGTCCGGTACACTGAAGCTTTCTTT.